This T cell receptor beta chain was recovered during a study of T cell changes during pregnancy in multiple sclerosis (dated by TCRdb to about 2019). Regarding the research as a whole: The study examined how the T cell repertoire changed over the course of pregnancy in women with multiple sclerosis.

On this clone: It lacks a known antigen. It has no much larger one-base neighbor in the sample; base qualities were not kept.

The protocol used for the library was the immunoSEQ multiplex PCR assay. As stored in TCRdb, this immuneACCESS dataset retains in-frame rearrangements with V and J assigned. A fraction of the clones does not appear; measured against another copy, unresolved V genes explain less than half of the discrepancy, and the remainder lacks a known reason. The sample includes about 36,000 clones, with 85% to 95% observed a single time. The ten largest clones represent approximately 1.1% of the sample. The CDR3 covers 14 residues, taking in both the cysteine and the phenylalanine. This entry keeps only the CDR3 DNA: 42 bases, framed from base 1. Clipping removes 8 bases from V and 0 bases from J, with 5 as the unmatched junction base count. CDR1 is given as MGHDK and CDR2 as SYGVNS, both from the germline V gene.

The sample comprised PBMCs (not recorded whether the cells were cultured). The chain uses TRBV25-1 and TRBJ2-3; 7 junctional bases match TRBD2. The sequence derives from a female donor with multiple sclerosis, enrolled in a pregnancy study. The DNA is as follows: TGTGCCAGCGAACCGGGACTAAGCACAGATACGCAGTATTTT. The encoded protein is CASEPGLSTDTQYF.